Listed here is a single T cell receptor beta chain. The target of this receptor is not known. No much larger clone exists at a distance of one base, and base qualities are not known. The source of the sample is a study of CD8+ T cells in alopecia areata listed by TCRdb under 2018. About the study as a whole: Treated patients were enrolled in an open-label pilot trial of oral tofacitinib, 5 to 10 mg twice daily, for moderate-to-severe alopecia areata. Patients stayed on tofacitinib for 6 to 18 months and then had 6 months of follow-up off drug so that delayed response and recurrence could be assessed. To study T cell clonal expansion in alopecia areata, the researchers applied high-throughput TCRbeta sequencing to both the C3H/HeJ mouse model and human patients. Tofacitinib-treated patients had biopsies at baseline and at 4 and 24 weeks of treatment, with a later scalp biopsy in several patients. RNA was extracted with the PAXgene miRNA kit for fixed scalp, the miRNeasy kit for PBMCs, and the RNeasy kit for mouse skin. Scalp clonality was compared across normal scalp (n=4), patchy alopecia areata scalp (n=8), and alopecia totalis/universalis scalp (n=8). On the human side, TCRbeta sequencing was run on scalp tissue and on sorted CD4+ and CD8+ peripheral blood T cells from healthy controls and from alopecia areata patients with either patchy or totalis/universalis disease. TCRbeta CDR3 regions were amplified by immunoSEQ multiplex PCR using 35 Vbeta forward and 13 Jbeta reverse primers. Here is what the overall study found, with its caveats: Scalp TCR repertoire analysis is complicated because resident alphabeta T cells in normal human skin are also sequenced, whereas mouse skin is dominated by gammadelta T cells. Shared TCR sequences between patients were less evident than in mice, which may be partly attributable to HLA diversity in the patient population. Higher clonality and more expanded CD8+ clones were observed in lesional scalp than in normal scalp, particularly in alopecia totalis/universalis, a finding suggestive of antigenic drive.

Explained via the paper, the time point label denotes: baseline before oral tofacitinib. From alopecia areata patients, peripheral blood was collected along with lesional scalp punch biopsies. PBMCs were separated by density centrifugation and stained for CD3, CD4 and CD8, after which CD4+ and CD8+ T cells were sorted on a FACSAria. Library construction relied on the immunoSEQ multiplex PCR assay. To provide template for TCR sequencing, every sample had RNA extracted and reverse transcribed into cDNA. First-strand cDNA was synthesized using SuperScript III with a 2:1 mix of oligo-dT and random hexamers. A synthetic immune receptor repertoire was used to assess amplification bias, and residual bias was removed computationally. Turning to the authors' computational methods: Raw reads were preprocessed to remove errors, and CDR3 was defined according to IMGT conventions as the region from the conserved cysteine to phenylalanine. Clonality was computed as 1 minus the Shannon entropy, with the entropy normalized by log2 of the number of productive unique TCRs. CD4 or CD8 identity of scalp clones was inferred by cross-referencing scalp TCRbeta sequences with sorted blood CD4 and CD8 repertoires. TCRdb retrieved this table from immuneACCESS and kept in-frame rearrangements only. Not all clones are present; in checked studies, unresolved V genes account for under half, and no reason is known for the remainder. That table supplies the V and J calls and clone size; D and trimming were determined from the DNA. This sample holds almost 250,000 clones; about two thirds were observed only once. The ten largest account for more than 0.95% of the sample.

The TCR was taken from a human donor with alopecia areata. Sequenced material: CD4+ T cells sorted from blood, taken at week 0.

The nucleotide sequence reads as follows: TGTGCCAGCAGCTTACTTGTGAACACCGGGGAGCTGTTTTTT. It is translated as CASSLLVNTGELFF. Recombination linked TRBV5-6 to TRBJ2-2; no D gene is confidently identified. The junction carries 6 bases between V and J, which are trimmed by 2 bases and 1 base respectively. The cysteine opens and the phenylalanine closes a CDR3 of 14 amino acids. The CDR3 DNA has 42 bases and is translated from base 1. Per the germline V gene, SGHDT is the CDR1 and YYEEEE is the CDR2.